Detailed here is one TCR beta chain. The source of the sample is a study of T cell responses to AZD1222 COVID-19 vaccine. V was shortened by 5 bases and J by 4 bases, with 12 bases between the two germline ends. The CDR3 is 14 residues long. Germline V gives CDR1 SGHVS, CDR2 FQNEAQ. The protocol was immunoSEQ multiplex PCR, while the TCRdb copy is restricted to in-frame clones and leaves out a portion. This sample has roughly 100,000 clones, with 70% to 90% found just once. The chain couples TRBV7-8 to TRBJ1-5, with D possibly matching TRBD1 (6 bases). The starting material was peripheral blood, obtained on day 0 of AZD1222 vaccination. The sequence came from an adult in good health. DNA of the CDR3: TGTGCCAGCAGCCCCAGGACAGCTAATCAGCCCCAGCATTTT. Residues: CASSPRTANQPQHF.